Sequencing of this TCR beta chain was carried out in a study of cytotoxic CD8 clonotypes in ibrutinib-treated CLL. Study as a whole: Response sampling took place at median 12 months of treatment, range 6 to 36. The study, taken as a whole, reports: The study found baseline clonality above age-matched healthy donors, tracking circulating CD8+ T-cell counts.

In regard to this clone: No antigen is known for it. Germline and junction disagree at one end, which may indicate a read error.

The CDR3 has 14 amino acids. Germline V CDR1 and CDR2: MDHEN, SYDVKM. Using immunoSEQ multiplex PCR, the repertoire was profiled, and TCRdb retains in-frame clones only, with some absent. The repertoire holds hundreds of thousands of clones, with roughly 70% as singletons. The sequenced sample was PBMCs, obtained after 24 months of ibrutinib treatment. This sequence was found in a human donor with chronic lymphocytic leukemia. The chain carries TRBV28 and TRBJ1-2; 7 bases map to TRBD1. The CDR3 nucleotides are TGTGCCAGCACTTTAACCGGGACAGCCTATGGCCACACCTTC. Amino acid sequence: CASTLTGTAYGHTF.